The 18 T cell receptor beta chains presented below share a single source sample, sequenced in a study of CD8+ T cells in alopecia areata. The sample's treatment: oral pan-JAK inhibitor, 5-10 mg twice daily. Investigators isolated RNA and reverse transcribed it into cDNA to act as the sequencing template. The repertoire was sequenced with immunoSEQ multiplex PCR; TCRdb's copy has only in-frame clones and lacks some. The sample has about 94,000 clones, about 70% seen once. The material was CD8+ T cells sorted from blood, obtained around week 42, from a patient treated with tofacitinib. These receptors were taken from a human donor with alopecia areata.

The V gene is TRBV4-1, the J gene TRBJ2-7; 7 nucleotides line up with TRBD1. Losses at the gene ends were 3 bases for V and 2 bases for J; bases not matched to a gene: 4. The CDR3 is 14 amino acids. Germline assignment: CDR1 MGHRA and CDR2 YSYEKL. The CDR3 loop is CASSQGQGAYEQYF. The CDR3 DNA reads as TGCGCCAGCAGCCAGGGGCAGGGGGCCTACGAGCAGTACTTC.

This clone came up a few times. The chain links TRBV6-6 to TRBJ1-1; 8 nucleotides agree with TRBD1. The CDR3 sequence is 11 residues long. V shed 8 bases, J shed 6 bases, and the junction held 2 bases outside the gene matches. Germline V gives CDR1 MNHNY, CDR2 SVGAGI (reference sequence). CDR3 nucleotides: TGTGCCAGCTCAGGGGGCCCTGAAGCTTTCTTT. Protein: CASSGGPEAFF.

The V and J genes are TRBV29-1 and TRBJ1-1; TRBD1 aligns across 10 bases. This CDR3 is built from 14 residues. Per germline, CDR1 SQVTM and CDR2 ANQGSEA. The trim removed 4 bases at V and 9 bases at J, leaving 11 bases unmatched. CDR3 DNA sequence: TGCAGCGTTGTGCCACCGGGACAGGGGAAAAAAGCTTTCTTT. This codes for CSVVPPGQGKKAFF.

The chain couples TRBV9 to TRBJ1-1, with D hard to call. The CDR3 totals 16 residues. V shed 0 bases and J shed 5 bases, with 17 bases lying between them. CDR1 is SGDLS, CDR2 YYNGEE, per germline. In DNA, the CDR3 is TGTGCCAGCAGCGTAGCGGGTCCTAGAGTAGCGACTGAAGCTTTCTTT. Its translation is CASSVAGPRVATEAFF. Filled out from reference TRBV9 and TRBJ1-1, the complete variable domain reads DSGVTQTPKHLITATGQRVTLRCSPRSGDLSVYWYQQSLDQGLQFLIQYYNGEERAKGNILERFSAQQFPDLHSELNLSSLELGDSALYFCASSVAGPRVATEAFFGQGTRLTVV.

The chain links TRBV30 to TRBJ2-7; possibly TRBD2 for D (6 bases). With 0 bases removed from V and 2 bases from J, the gap between germline ends came to 11 bases. Germline V gene sequence: CDR1 GTSNPN, CDR2 SVGIG (reference sequence). The CDR3 has 14 residues. CDR3 sequence (DNA): TGTGCCTGGAGTGTGGGGTCGGGGGCCTACGAGCAGTACTTC. It specifies CAWSVGSGAYEQYF.

V and J are TRBV19 and TRBJ2-7, with D perhaps matching TRBD2 (5 bases). V was shortened by 5 bases and J by 7 bases, with 15 bases between the two germline ends. Germline V CDR1 and CDR2: LNHDA, SQIVND (reference sequence). This CDR3 region has 13 residues. The DNA of the CDR3 is TGTGCCAGTAGTCTAGGACCGGGATCGGAGCAGTACTTC. This translates into CASSLGPGSEQYF.

V and J are TRBV30 and TRBJ2-2, with unresolved D. The CDR3 is made up of 11 amino acids. The germline V and J ends were trimmed by 7 bases and 5 bases, with 8 bases remaining between them. Per germline, CDR1 GTSNPN and CDR2 SVGIG (reference sequence). The DNA of the CDR3 is TGTGCCTCCTTCAGTACCGGGGAGCTGTTTTTT. Residues: CASFSTGELFF. The variable domain in full, with the rest retrieved from reference TRBV30 and TRBJ2-2, is SQTIHQWPATLVQPVGSPLSLECTVEGTSNPNLYWYRQAAGRGLQLLFYSVGIGQISSEVPQNLSASRPQDRQFILSSKKLLLSDSGFYLCASFSTGELFFGEGSRLTVL.

About this clone itself: The germline gene is not matched at one end of the junction; a read error may be the cause. The chain joins TRBV6-6 to TRBJ2-5; D ambiguous. This CDR3 has 16 amino acids. CDR1 and CDR2 from the germline V gene are MNHNY and SVGAGI (reference sequence). CDR3 sequence: CAGSYNWAGSQETQYF. CDR3 sequence (DNA): TGTGCCGGCAGTTACAATTGGGCAGGCTCCCAAGAGACCCAGTACTTC.

J is TRBJ1-2 and V is TRBV5-8; 8 nucleotides align to TRBD1. Losses at the gene ends were 1 base for V and 7 bases for J; bases not matched to a gene: 9. There are 15 residues in the CDR3. The germline V gene has CDR1 SGHTS and CDR2 YDEGEE. The CDR3 reads CASSLPEDRDGGYTF. The CDR3, as DNA: TGTGCCAGCAGCTTGCCCGAGGACAGGGATGGTGGCTACACCTTC.

The chain couples TRBV2 to TRBJ1-2; 7 nucleotides agree with TRBD1. The germline V gene has CDR1 SNHLY and CDR2 FYNNEI. The length of the CDR3 is 14 residues. The ends lost 5 bases at V and 1 base at J; junction bases unmatched: 4. This CDR3 is CASSLGQLNYGYTF. The CDR3 coding sequence is TGTGCCAGCAGTCTGGGACAGCTTAACTATGGCTACACCTTC. Based on the CDR3 plus reference TRBV2 and TRBJ1-2, the full variable domain is EPEVTQTPSHQVTQMGQEVILRCVPISNHLYFYWYRQILGQKVEFLVSFYNNEISEKSEIFDDQFSVERPDGSNFTLKIRSTKLEDSAMYFCASSLGQLNYGYTFGSGTRLTVV.

The chain couples TRBV7-3 to TRBJ2-1; TRBD1 is a possible D gene (6 bases). V was shortened by 4 bases and J by 6 bases, with 13 bases between the two germline ends. The CDR3 length is 14 residues. Germline CDR1 SGHTA, CDR2 FQGTGA. As DNA, the CDR3 is TGTGCCAGCAGCTCCCTTGGGGGCTTCAATGAGCAGTTCTTC. This gives the protein CASSSLGGFNEQFF.

V and J are TRBV19 and TRBJ2-1; 11 nucleotides agree with TRBD1. Germline V gives CDR1 LNHDA, CDR2 SQIVND (reference sequence). The CDR3 totals 18 residues. V dropped 5 bases and J dropped 4; count of bases not matched to a gene: 13. CDR3 in DNA: TGTGCCAGTAGTGCGCGAACCCCGGGACAGGGGGTATACAATGAGCAGTTCTTC. This gives the protein CASSARTPGQGVYNEQFF.

The gene calls are TRBV14 and TRBJ2-7; 7 positions match TRBD2. The germline gives CDR1 SGHDN, CDR2 FVKESK. CDR3 length equals 14 residues. V was clipped by 4 bases and J by 6 bases; unmatched bases: 9. The CDR3 sequence is CASSPWGRESEQYF. The CDR3 nucleotides are TGTGCCAGCAGCCCTTGGGGGAGGGAGTCCGAGCAGTACTTC.

CDR3 in DNA: TGTGCCAGCAGTTCAACCGGGGTCAATCAGCCCCAGCATTTT. Protein product: CASSSTGVNQPQHF. This chain links TRBV27 with TRBJ1-5; no clear D. The germline gives CDR1 MNHEY, CDR2 SMNVEV (reference sequence). V was cut by 4 bases and J by 3 bases, with 10 bases left in between. The length of the CDR3 is 14 residues.

There are a few counts of this clone. This rearrangement joins TRBV4-1 to TRBJ1-5; 7 bases are a match to TRBD1. V shed 3 bases and J 4 bases; nucleotides not matched to a gene: 6. Germline V gives CDR1 MGHRA, CDR2 YSYEKL. This CDR3 has 15 amino acids. This CDR3 is CASSQEHRGNQPQHF. The CDR3 DNA is TGCGCCAGCAGCCAGGAACACAGGGGTAATCAGCCCCAGCATTTT.

This clone has more than one count but fewer than ten. In nucleotides, the CDR3 is TGCAGCGTCCCCGGGACCGGCGTCGAGCAGTACTTC. Protein: CSVPGTGVEQYF. The chain combines TRBV29-1 with TRBJ2-7; D could derive from TRBD1 or TRBD2 (5 bases each). CDR1 and CDR2 (germline): SQVTM, ANQGSEA. V was cut by 6 bases and J by 6 bases, with 15 bases left in between. The CDR3 length is 12 residues.

The CDR3 loop reads CASSSTKGDEAFF. Written as DNA, the CDR3 is TGTGCCAGCAGCTCTACGAAGGGGGATGAAGCTTTCTTT. The chain combines TRBV27 with TRBJ1-1; perhaps TRBD1 as D (6 bases). The CDR3 extends over 13 amino acids. CDR1 is MNHEY, CDR2 SMNVEV, per germline (reference sequence). Deletions cut 6 bases from V and 7 bases from J, with 15 bases between.

This clone was detected a few times. This chain joins TRBV7-9 and TRBJ2-5, with D perhaps being TRBD1 or TRBD2 (5 bases each). This CDR3 is 13 amino acids long. Germline assignment: CDR1 SEHNR and CDR2 FQNEAQ (reference sequence). Trimming shortened V by 5 bases and J by 5 bases, and 12 bases separated the two germline ends. This CDR3 reads CASSPPGTETQYF. The CDR3 DNA is TGTGCCAGCAGCCCCCCGGGGACGGAGACCCAGTACTTC.